The source of this TCR beta chain is a study of blood T cell repertoires in COVID-19. Background on the study: The samples span acute and convalescent COVID-19 from the United States, Italy and Spain.

In the original workflow: By means of reference gene primer amplification, nucleated cell counts were estimated. Method: immunoSEQ multiplex PCR; TCRdb's copy keeps in-frame clones and lacks some. D and trimming were read from the DNA, whereas the V and J calls and clone size are those reported in that table. This table has fewer than 200,000 clones, around 90% appearing once. V was trimmed by 7 bases and J by 2 bases, leaving 6 bases between them. The CDR3 extends over 13 amino acids. Germline V gives CDR1 MDHEN, CDR2 SYDVKM. J is TRBJ2-6 and V is TRBV28, with D perhaps TRBD2 (5 bases). Sequencing was carried out using peripheral blood. This receptor was identified in a man in his forties or fifties with acute or convalescent COVID-19. The CDR3 is CASNGAGANVLTF. The CDR3 DNA sequence: TGTGCCAGCAACGGGGCTGGGGCCAACGTCCTGACTTTC.